This T cell receptor (beta chain) was obtained from a study of blood T cell repertoires in COVID-19 (dated by TCRdb to the early 2020s). In the study overall: Samples covering the acute and convalescent phases of COVID-19 were provided by collaborators in the United States, Italy and Spain. The material from the prospective study consisted of cDNA or gDNA derived from T cells, B-cell-depleted T cells, or PBMCs. The samples were drawn from two sources: the first 160 participants of the ongoing ImmuneRACE study, and 1,254 subjects contributed by 6 global collaborators. The repertoires were released in a freely available public database intended as a resource for research on the immune response to SARS-CoV-2. Sample metadata almost always included a de-identified subject ID, COVID-19 status, age in years and sex. Where available, HLA class I and class II types were obtained from metadata supplied by the sample provider rather than from assay-based typing. Subjects who had been exposed to COVID-19, were actively infected with it, or had recovered from it provided the deeply sampled blood TCRbeta repertoires that made up the dataset. Beyond this particular receptor, the publication reports: The amount of clinical and demographic metadata varied by source and participant and was provided uncurated.

Reading the germline V gene (reference sequence) gives CDR1 GTSNPN and CDR2 SVGIG. V is cut by 2 bases and J by 8 bases, and the space between the germline ends is 16 bases. The CDR3 has 14 amino acids, counting the end cysteine and phenylalanine. The CDR3 DNA has 42 bases and is translated from base 1. This clone was seen more than once but under ten times. Its antigen is not yet known. The input lacks base qualities; no much larger clone sits a single base away. TCRbeta CDR3 regions were amplified from genomic DNA by means of the immunoSEQ Assay, a bias-controlled multiplex PCR. In the paper's pipeline: Nucleated cell counts per sample were estimated from amplification of reference gene primers within the assay. To quantify the absolute abundance of each unique TCRbeta CDR3 rearrangement, sequence reads were collapsed and filtered. For each sample, productive Simpson clonality was calculated as the square root of Simpson's diversity index over productive rearrangements. TCRdb limited this immuneACCESS table to in-frame rearrangements with V and J called. A share of clones is missing; checked studies link under half to unresolved V genes, and the rest is unexplained. V and J calls and clone size are those listed in that table; D and trimming were worked out from the DNA. This sample is represented by some 250,000 clones; approximately 87% of them were singletons. Together, the top ten hold about 12% of the sample.

One collaborating source in Seattle enrolled patients while the patients were actively infected and followed the patients over time throughout the course of disease. Each collaborating institution followed its own protocols to collect whole blood in K2EDTA tubes. For TCRbeta analysis, collaborators shipped samples in one of three forms: frozen whole blood, isolated PBMCs, or DNA extracted from either of those sample types. The chain is assembled from TRBV30 and TRBJ2-1, and the D gene may be TRBD1, 5 bases matching. The source of this sequence is a young woman with COVID-19, enrolled during active disease. The sample comprised peripheral blood. The CDR3 amino acid sequence is: CAWSWQGGSDEQFF. Here is the DNA: TGTGCCTGGAGTTGGCAGGGCGGCAGCGATGAGCAGTTCTTC.